This T cell receptor beta chain was captured in a study of blood T cell repertoires in COVID-19. Study-wide background: The United States, Italy and Spain were the sources of the acute and convalescent COVID-19 samples. PBMCs, B-cell-depleted T cells, or T cells provided the cDNA or gDNA that made up the material.

Using immunoSEQ multiplex PCR, the repertoire was profiled, and TCRdb retains in-frame clones only, with some absent. The table lists about 300,000 clones, roughly 90% of them singletons, with roughly 2.9% in the top ten. Allocation to cohorts depended on clinical history reported by the participants. Exposed participants came across a COVID-19 case within 2 weeks before study entry. Trimming left V 3 bases short and J 10 bases short, with 13 bases between. In germline, CDR1 is SGHDT, CDR2 YYEEEE. The CDR3 length is 12 residues. Sequencing input: PBMCs or T cells enriched from blood (not recorded which). This receptor was obtained from a woman aged 50 to 60 who had been exposed to COVID-19. This chain links TRBV5-6 with TRBJ1-2; D gene ambiguous. The CDR3 coding sequence is TGTGCCAGCAGCTCCGCCGCAAAACACTACACCTTC. This sequence encodes CASSSAAKHYTF.